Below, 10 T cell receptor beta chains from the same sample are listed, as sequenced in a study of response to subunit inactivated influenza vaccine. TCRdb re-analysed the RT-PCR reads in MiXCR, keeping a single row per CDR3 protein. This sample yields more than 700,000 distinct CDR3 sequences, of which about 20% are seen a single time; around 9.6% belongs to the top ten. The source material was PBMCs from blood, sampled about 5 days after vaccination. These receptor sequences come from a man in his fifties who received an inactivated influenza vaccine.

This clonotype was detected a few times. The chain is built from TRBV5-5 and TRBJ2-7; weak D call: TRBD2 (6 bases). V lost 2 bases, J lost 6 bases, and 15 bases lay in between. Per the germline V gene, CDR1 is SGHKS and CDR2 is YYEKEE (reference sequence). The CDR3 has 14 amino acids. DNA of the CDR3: TGTGCCAGCAGCTTTACAGGTGGGGGAGGCGAGCAGTACTTC. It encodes CASSFTGGGGEQYF.

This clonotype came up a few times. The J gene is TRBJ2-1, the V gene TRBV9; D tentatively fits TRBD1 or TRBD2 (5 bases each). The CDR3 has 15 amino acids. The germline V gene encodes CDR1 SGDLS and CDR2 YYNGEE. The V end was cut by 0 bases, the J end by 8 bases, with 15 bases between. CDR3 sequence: CASSVVSRGVDEQFF. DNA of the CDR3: TGTGCCAGCAGCGTAGTCTCTCGAGGGGTTGATGAGCAGTTCTTC.

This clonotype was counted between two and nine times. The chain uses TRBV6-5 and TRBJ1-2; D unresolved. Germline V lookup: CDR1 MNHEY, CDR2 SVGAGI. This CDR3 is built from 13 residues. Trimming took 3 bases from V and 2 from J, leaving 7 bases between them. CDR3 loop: CASSYARNYGYTF. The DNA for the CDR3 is TGTGCCAGCAGTTATGCCAGAAACTATGGCTACACCTTC.

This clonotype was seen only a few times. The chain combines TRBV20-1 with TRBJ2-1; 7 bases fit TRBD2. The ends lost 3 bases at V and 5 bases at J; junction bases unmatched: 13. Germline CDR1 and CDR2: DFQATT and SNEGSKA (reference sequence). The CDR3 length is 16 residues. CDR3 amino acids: CSASPPRRGTNNEQFF. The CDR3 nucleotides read TGCAGTGCTAGTCCTCCCCGGCGGGGGACGAACAATGAGCAGTTCTTC.

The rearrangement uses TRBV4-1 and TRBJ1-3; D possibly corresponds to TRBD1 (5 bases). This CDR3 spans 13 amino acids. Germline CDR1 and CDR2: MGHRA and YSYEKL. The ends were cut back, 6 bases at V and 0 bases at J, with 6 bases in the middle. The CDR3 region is CASRGTSGNTIYF. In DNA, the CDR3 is TGCGCCAGCAGGGGGACCTCTGGAAACACCATATATTTT.

CDR3 nucleotides: TGTGCCAGCAGCTTAAGCTCGGGAGTCGGAGAGACCCAGTACTTC. As protein: CASSLSSGVGETQYF. The chain has TRBV7-2 and TRBJ2-5, with a tentative D call TRBD2 (6 bases). Per germline, CDR1 SGHTA and CDR2 FQGNSA. Between the trimmed V and J ends, which lost 2 bases and 4 bases, there was a span of 14 bases. CDR3 length equals 15 residues.

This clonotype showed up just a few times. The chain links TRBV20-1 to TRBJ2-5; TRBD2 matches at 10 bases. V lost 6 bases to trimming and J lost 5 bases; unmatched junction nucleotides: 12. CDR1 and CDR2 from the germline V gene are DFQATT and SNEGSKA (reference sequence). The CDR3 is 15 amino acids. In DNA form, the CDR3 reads TGCAGTGCCCTCGGGGTAGCGGGAGGATGGGAGACCCAGTACTTC. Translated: CSALGVAGGWETQYF.

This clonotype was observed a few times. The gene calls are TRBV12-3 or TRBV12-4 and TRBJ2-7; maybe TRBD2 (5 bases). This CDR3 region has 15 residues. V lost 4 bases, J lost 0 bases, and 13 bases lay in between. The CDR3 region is CASSSGGHSSYEQYF. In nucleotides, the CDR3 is TGTGCCAGCAGTTCTGGCGGGCACAGCTCCTACGAGCAGTACTTC.

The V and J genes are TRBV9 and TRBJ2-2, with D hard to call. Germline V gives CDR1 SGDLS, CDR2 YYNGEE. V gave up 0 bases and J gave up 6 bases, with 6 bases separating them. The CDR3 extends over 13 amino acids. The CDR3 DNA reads TGTGCCAGCAGCGTAGTAAGTCCCGGGGAGCTGTTTTTT. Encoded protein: CASSVVSPGELFF.

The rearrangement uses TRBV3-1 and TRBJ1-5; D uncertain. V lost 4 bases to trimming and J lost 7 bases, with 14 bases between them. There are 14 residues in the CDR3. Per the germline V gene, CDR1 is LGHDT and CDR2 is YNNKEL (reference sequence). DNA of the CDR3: TGTGCCAGCAGCCCAGACCCCCAGCAACAGCCCCAGCATTTT. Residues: CASSPDPQQQPQHF.